This TCR beta chain is drawn from a study of CD4 and CD8 cells across lung adenocarcinoma regions. This clonotype is medium-sized in the sample. Donors had localized lung adenocarcinoma, a non-small cell lung cancer. TCRdb analysed the PCR reads with MiXCR anew, one entry per CDR3 protein. The sample contains 12,000 or so distinct CDR3 sequences, approximately 48% of which appear only once. Germline-derived CDR1 and CDR2 are SGHNT and YENEEA. There are 14 residues in the CDR3. Trimming stripped 5 bases from V and 1 base from J, with 11 bases between. This receptor was taken from a male donor with lung adenocarcinoma. The CD4 and CD8 labels of this study may be unreliable. The rearrangement uses TRBV11-3 and TRBJ2-5; D might be TRBD2 (6 bases). The specimen was CD8+ T cells from the margin of a lung tumor. In DNA form, the CDR3 reads TGTGCCAGCAGCCGTGCGGGGCGCCAAGAGACCCAGTACTTC. Its translation is CASSRAGRQETQYF.